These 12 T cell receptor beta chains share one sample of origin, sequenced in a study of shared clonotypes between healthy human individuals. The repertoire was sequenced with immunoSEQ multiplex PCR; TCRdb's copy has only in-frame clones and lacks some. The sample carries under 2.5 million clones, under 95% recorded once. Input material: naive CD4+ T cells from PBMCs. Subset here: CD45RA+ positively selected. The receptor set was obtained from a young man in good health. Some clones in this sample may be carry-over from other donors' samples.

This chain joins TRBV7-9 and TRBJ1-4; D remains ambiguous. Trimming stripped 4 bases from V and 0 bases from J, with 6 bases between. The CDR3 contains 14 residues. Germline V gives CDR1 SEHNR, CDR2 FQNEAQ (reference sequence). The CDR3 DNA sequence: TGTGCCAGCAGCTATAGACCAACTAATGAAAAACTGTTTTTT. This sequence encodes CASSYRPTNEKLFF. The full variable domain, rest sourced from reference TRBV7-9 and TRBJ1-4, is DTGVSQNPRHKITKRGQNVTFRCDPISEHNRLYWYRQTLGQGPEFLTYFQNEAQLEKSRLLSDRFSAERPKGSFSTLEIQRTEQGDSAMYLCASSYRPTNEKLFFGSGTQLSVL.

The CDR3 bases are TGTGCCACCAGCAGAGATTTGGGGCCTAACACCGGGGAGCTGTTTTTT. Its translation is CATSRDLGPNTGELFF. V and J are TRBV15 and TRBJ2-2; a possible D gene is TRBD1 (5 bases). V lost 0 bases, J lost 2 bases, and 10 bases lay in between. Germline V gives CDR1 LNHNV, CDR2 YYDKDF (reference sequence). The length of the CDR3 is 16 residues.

The CDR3, as DNA: TGTGCCAGCAGAAGACACGGCGACACTGAAGCTTTCTTT. Amino acids: CASRRHGDTEAFF. V and J are TRBV6-5 and TRBJ1-1; D ambiguous. Germline CDR1 and CDR2: MNHEY and SVGAGI. V shed 6 bases and J shed 3 bases, with 11 bases lying between them. The CDR3 consists of 13 residues.

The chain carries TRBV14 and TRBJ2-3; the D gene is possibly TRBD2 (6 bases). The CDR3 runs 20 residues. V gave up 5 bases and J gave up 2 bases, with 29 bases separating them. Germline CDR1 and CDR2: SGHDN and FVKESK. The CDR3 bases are TGTGCCAGCAGCAAGACCCGACTAGTAGTCGGACGGACAAACACAGATACGCAGTATTTT. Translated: CASSKTRLVVGRTNTDTQYF.

CDR3 DNA sequence: TGTGCCAGCTCACAGAGCCCTACGAGTCCCTCCTACGAGCAGTACTTC. Translated, it gives CASSQSPTSPSYEQYF. The J gene is TRBJ2-7, the V gene TRBV18; D ambiguous. Deletions cut 4 bases from V and 0 bases from J, with 16 bases between. Germline V CDR1 and CDR2: KGHSH, LQKENI. The CDR3 spans 16 residues. Full variable domain (outside the CDR3, taken from reference TRBV18 and TRBJ2-7): NAGVMQNPRHLVRRRGQEARLRCSPMKGHSHVYWYRQLPEEGLKFMVYLQKENIIDESGMPKERFSAEFPKEGPSILRIQQVVRGDSAAYFCASSQSPTSPSYEQYFGPGTRLTVT.

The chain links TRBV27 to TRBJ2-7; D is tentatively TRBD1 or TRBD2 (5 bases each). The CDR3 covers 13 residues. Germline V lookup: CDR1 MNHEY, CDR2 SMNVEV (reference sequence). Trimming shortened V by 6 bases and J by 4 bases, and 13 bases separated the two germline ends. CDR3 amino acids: CASSRDRPYEQYF. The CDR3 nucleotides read TGTGCCAGCAGCCGGGACCGGCCATACGAGCAGTACTTC.

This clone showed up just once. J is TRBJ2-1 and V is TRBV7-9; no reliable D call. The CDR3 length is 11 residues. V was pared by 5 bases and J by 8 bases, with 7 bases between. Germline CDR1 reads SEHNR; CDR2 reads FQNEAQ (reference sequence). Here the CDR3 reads CASSPGDEQFF. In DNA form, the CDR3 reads TGTGCCAGCAGCCCTGGGGATGAGCAGTTCTTC.

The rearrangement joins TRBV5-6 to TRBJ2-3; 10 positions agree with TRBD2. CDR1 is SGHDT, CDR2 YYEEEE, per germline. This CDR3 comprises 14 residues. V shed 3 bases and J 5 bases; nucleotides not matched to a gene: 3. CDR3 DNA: TGTGCCAGCAGCTGGAGCGGGGGGGTAGATACGCAGTATTTT. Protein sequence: CASSWSGGVDTQYF.

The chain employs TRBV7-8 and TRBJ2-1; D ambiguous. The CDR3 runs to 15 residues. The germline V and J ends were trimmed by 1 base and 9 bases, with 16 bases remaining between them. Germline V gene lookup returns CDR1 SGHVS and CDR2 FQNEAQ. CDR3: CASSLVPGISGEQFF. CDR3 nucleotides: TGTGCCAGCAGCTTAGTCCCCGGAATCTCCGGTGAGCAGTTCTTC.

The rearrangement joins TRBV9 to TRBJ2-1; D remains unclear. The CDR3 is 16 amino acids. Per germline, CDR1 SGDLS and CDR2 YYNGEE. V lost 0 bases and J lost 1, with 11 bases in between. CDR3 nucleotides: TGTGCCAGCAGCGTAGGAGCAGCGACTTCCTACAATGAGCAGTTCTTC. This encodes CASSVGAATSYNEQFF.

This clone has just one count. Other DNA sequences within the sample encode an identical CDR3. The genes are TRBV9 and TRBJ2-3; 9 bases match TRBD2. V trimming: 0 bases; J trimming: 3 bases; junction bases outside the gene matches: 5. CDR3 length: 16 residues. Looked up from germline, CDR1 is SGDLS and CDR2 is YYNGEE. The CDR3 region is CASSVAAGGRTDTQYF. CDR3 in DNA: TGTGCCAGCAGCGTAGCGGCGGGAGGGAGAACAGATACGCAGTATTTT.

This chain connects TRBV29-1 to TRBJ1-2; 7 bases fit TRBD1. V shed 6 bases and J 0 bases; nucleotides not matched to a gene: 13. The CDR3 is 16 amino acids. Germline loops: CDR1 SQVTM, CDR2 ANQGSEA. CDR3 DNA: TGCAGCGTCCTAAACCGGCAGGGGGGAACTAACTATGGCTACACCTTC. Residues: CSVLNRQGGTNYGYTF. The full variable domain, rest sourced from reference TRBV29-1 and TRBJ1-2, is SAVISQKPSRDICQRGTSLTIQCQVDSQVTMMFWYRQQPGQSLTLIATANQGSEATYESGFVIDKFPISRPNLTFSTLTVSNMSPEDSSIYLCSVLNRQGGTNYGYTFGSGTRLTVV.